Following are 16 T cell receptor beta chains from one sample sequenced in a study of control samples from healthy donors and cancer patients. This table comes from immunoSEQ multiplex PCR, and its TCRdb copy is limited to in-frame clones, with some not included. The data hold approximately 99,000 clones, with approximately 84% observed a single time. Sequenced input: blood. Every receptor here comes from a man younger than 35 in good health.

This clone appeared a few times. The chain recombines TRBV10-3 with TRBJ1-2; 9 positions agree with TRBD1. Germline V gives CDR1 ENHRY, CDR2 SYGVKD. J lost 8 bases, V lost 0 bases, and 4 bases had no gene match. This CDR3 region has 14 residues. The CDR3: CAISESDRGRGYTF. Here the CDR3 DNA reads TGTGCCATCAGTGAGTCAGACAGGGGGAGGGGCTACACCTTC.

The CDR3 DNA reads as TGTGCCAGCAGCCCAGGGGGATCTCACACTGAAGCTTTCTTT. This gives the protein CASSPGGSHTEAFF. The chain carries TRBV5-6 and TRBJ1-1; 7 bases align to TRBD1. V was clipped by 4 bases and J by 3 bases; unmatched bases: 6. CDR3 size: 14 residues. The V gene's germline CDR1 is SGHDT and CDR2 YYEEEE.

The rearrangement joins TRBV10-3 to TRBJ1-4; no firm D call. Trimming removed 0 bases from V and 3 bases from J, with 2 bases in between. Germline V gives CDR1 ENHRY, CDR2 SYGVKD. This CDR3 has 13 amino acids. CDR3 coding DNA: TGTGCCATCAGTGAGTCGGCTAATGAAAAACTGTTTTTT. Its protein is CAISESANEKLFF.

The J gene is TRBJ1-3, the V gene TRBV7-2, with unresolved D. V lost 0 bases and J 0 bases, leaving 12 bases between the germline ends. Germline V gene data show CDR1 as SGHTA and CDR2 as FQGNSA. This CDR3 spans 17 amino acids. The CDR3: CASSLADGLVSGNTIYF. Written as DNA, the CDR3 is TGTGCCAGCAGCTTAGCGGACGGCCTTGTCTCTGGAAACACCATATATTTT.

The genes are TRBV5-8 and TRBJ1-1; D possibly corresponds to TRBD1 (5 bases). V was pared by 0 bases and J by 0 bases, with 9 bases between. Germline V gives CDR1 SGHTS, CDR2 YDEGEE. CDR3 length equals 15 residues. CDR3 coding DNA: TGTGCCAGCAGCTTGGGACAGCCTATGAACACTGAAGCTTTCTTT. As protein: CASSLGQPMNTEAFF.

This clone occurred a few times. At the DNA level, this CDR3 is encoded by other sequences in the same sample as well. The genes are TRBV9 and TRBJ1-1, with D perhaps matching TRBD1 (5 bases). Germline values: CDR1 SGDLS, CDR2 YYNGEE. The CDR3 is made up of 13 amino acids. V was cut by 0 bases and J by 4 bases, with 7 bases left in between. This CDR3 is CASSVGDGTEAFF. For the CDR3, the DNA is TGTGCCAGCAGCGTAGGGGACGGCACTGAAGCTTTCTTT.

In DNA, the CDR3 is TGTGCCAGCAGCCCCACTAGCGGGGGAGATACGCAGTATTTT. Amino acid sequence: CASSPTSGGDTQYF. V is TRBV7-9 and J is TRBJ2-3, with TRBD2 matching over 11 bases. The V gene's germline CDR1 is SEHNR and CDR2 FQNEAQ (reference sequence). The CDR3 is made up of 14 amino acids. Trimming at V came to 5 bases and at J to 5 bases, leaving 3 bases not matched to a gene.

Only a few counts were recorded for this clone. V and J are TRBV11-2 and TRBJ1-6; D is perhaps TRBD1 (5 bases). Between the trimmed V and J ends, which lost 4 bases and 6 bases, there was a span of 13 bases. Germline CDR1 is SGHAT and CDR2 is FQNNGV. This CDR3 comprises 15 residues. The DNA for the CDR3 is TGTGCCAGCAGCTCGGCCGGGACCAGTAATTCACCCCTCCACTTT. Translated, it gives CASSSAGTSNSPLHF.

DNA for the CDR3: TGTGCCAGCAGCCGGCGGGGGGATACAGATACGCAGTATTTT. Its translation: CASSRRGDTDTQYF. The J gene is TRBJ2-3, the V gene TRBV7-2, with 8 positions matching TRBD2. Germline CDR1 reads SGHTA; CDR2 reads FQGNSA. V lost 5 bases and J lost 3; bases outside the gene matches: 4. The CDR3 consists of 14 residues.

This chain uses TRBV12-5 with TRBJ2-1, with D perhaps being TRBD1 or TRBD2 (5 bases each). V was shortened by 2 bases and J by 3 bases, with 14 bases between the two germline ends. The CDR3 is made up of 16 amino acids. Germline values: CDR1 LGHNT, CDR2 FRNRAP. CDR3 in DNA: TGTGCTAGTGGTTTGTCCCCGAGGGGCTTCTACAATGAGCAGTTCTTC. This encodes CASGLSPRGFYNEQFF.

V gene TRBV18 combines with J gene TRBJ2-5, with TRBD1 matching 7 bases. V was pared by 3 bases and J by 5 bases, with 9 bases of the junction left unmatched. The CDR3 totals 15 residues. In germline, CDR1 is KGHSH, CDR2 LQKENI. The CDR3 reads CASSPKTGSGETQYF. The CDR3 nucleotides are TGTGCCAGCTCACCGAAGACAGGGTCGGGTGAGACCCAGTACTTC. The variable domain in full, with the rest retrieved from reference TRBV18 and TRBJ2-5, is NAGVMQNPRHLVRRRGQEARLRCSPMKGHSHVYWYRQLPEEGLKFMVYLQKENIIDESGMPKERFSAEFPKEGPSILRIQQVVRGDSAAYFCASSPKTGSGETQYFGPGTRLLVL.

The chain employs TRBV6-1 and TRBJ1-5; D remains unclear. V lost 2 bases, J lost 4 bases, and 9 bases lay in between. Germline values: CDR1 MNHNS, CDR2 SASEGT. The CDR3 runs 14 residues. Here the CDR3 reads CASSERTVNQPQHF. Here the CDR3 DNA reads TGTGCCAGCAGTGAACGGACGGTAAATCAGCCCCAGCATTTT.

This clone was seen more than once but under ten times. CDR3 residues: CASSEMADTIYF. CDR3 coding DNA: TGTGCCAGCAGTGAAATGGCGGACACCATATATTTT. The rearrangement links TRBV25-1 to TRBJ1-3; D not certain. The germline V gene has CDR1 MGHDK and CDR2 SYGVNS. The V and J ends lost 2 bases and 8 bases respectively, with 7 bases between them. The CDR3 has 12 residues.

The chain joins TRBV20-1 to TRBJ1-5, with 7 bases aligning to TRBD1. CDR1 is DFQATT and CDR2 is SNEGSKA in the germline V gene (reference sequence). Germline trimming cut 3 bases from V and 3 bases from J; bases unmatched to any gene: 8. This CDR3 is 15 amino acids long. CDR3 sequence reads: CSASWAGGDNQPQHF. CDR3 in DNA: TGCAGTGCTAGTTGGGCAGGGGGGGACAATCAGCCCCAGCATTTT.

The chain carries TRBV15 and TRBJ2-3; D is possibly TRBD1 or TRBD2 (6 bases each). Trimming took off 0 bases at V and 2 bases at J, with 12 bases between the two ends. Looked up from germline, CDR1 is LNHNV and CDR2 is YYDKDF (reference sequence). CDR3 length: 16 residues. The CDR3 sequence: CATSRDGGQLTDTQYF. In nucleotides, the CDR3 is TGTGCCACCAGCAGAGATGGGGGGCAGCTCACAGATACGCAGTATTTT.

This clone was picked up a small number of times. This sequence joins TRBV7-9 and TRBJ1-3; D remains ambiguous. The CDR3 is made up of 16 amino acids. Germline-derived CDR1 and CDR2 are SEHNR and FQNEAQ (reference sequence). The V end lost 0 bases, the J end lost 0 bases, and 9 bases lay between the germline ends. The CDR3: CASSLAGGTSGNTIYF. CDR3 nucleotides: TGTGCCAGCAGCTTAGCTGGCGGAACCTCTGGAAACACCATATATTTT.